This TCR beta chain is from a study of T-cell reconstitution after alpha-beta-depleted transplantation in children. Unique molecular identifiers were used in preparing the TCRbeta library. TCRdb reanalysed the PCR reads using MiXCR and keeps one entry per CDR3 protein. The data show 600,000 to 800,000 distinct CDR3 sequences, around 13% seen once. Whole-study findings and limits: At day 60, the high TCRbeta diversity found in some patients originated from recipient T cells and thymic progenitors that had survived. Among T cells one year after transplant, newly produced cells accounted for most counts and diversity. Roughly two months post-transplant, alpha-beta T cells reportedly originated from several hundred graft clones that had expanded.

This clonotype was observed many times. Its antigen is as yet unknown. V gave up 2 bases and J gave up 6 bases, with 8 bases separating them. The CDR3 totals 13 residues. The TCR sequence derives from a girl aged 2-9 years with congenital amegakaryocytic thrombocytopenia, due to receive a stem cell transplant. Specimen: PBMCs, collected before TCRalphabeta/CD19-depleted stem cell transplant. V usage is TRBV12-3 or TRBV12-4 and J usage is TRBJ1-5; D unresolved. CDR3 coding DNA: TGTGCCAGCAGTTTAAGGTCTGCTCAGCCCCAGCATTTT. Translating gives CASSLRSAQPQHF.